This is a list of T cell receptor beta chains from one sample in a study of breast tumors, draining lymph nodes, adjacent tissues. TCRdb fed the multiplex PCR reads into MiXCR, producing one record per CDR3 protein. The sample yields 85,000 to 120,000 distinct CDR3 sequences, around 30% seen once. The sequenced sample consisted of axillary lymph node tissue. All receptors derive from a female donor with breast cancer. Some clones in this sample may be carry-over from other donors' samples. Each CDR3 is given with its conserved first and last residue. The D gene is left open where the match is weak. The size of a clone is reported for some rows only, either as once, few or many, or as a class for expanded clones.

size: -
D: TRBD1
J: TRBJ1-5
V: TRBV6-2/TRBV6-3
length: 15
DNA: TGTGCCAGCAGTTACTCGACAGGGGTCAATCAGCCCCAGCATTTT
CDR3: CASSYSTGVNQPQHF

size: -
D: -
J: TRBJ2-5
V: TRBV6-1
length: 9
DNA: TGTGCCAGCAGTGCCCGGAGACACTTC
CDR3: CASSARRHF

size: -
D: -
J: TRBJ1-2
V: TRBV7-8
length: 16
DNA: TGTGCCAGCAGCCCCGGGGACGGTACGAGGGACTATGGCTACACCTTC
CDR3: CASSPGDGTRDYGYTF

size: many
D: TRBD1
J: TRBJ2-1
V: TRBV9
length: 16
DNA: TGTGCCAGCAGCGTAGGGGATCGGACAGGCCACAATGAGCAGTTCTTC
CDR3: CASSVGDRTGHNEQFF

size: -
D: -
J: TRBJ2-2
V: TRBV18
length: 16
DNA: TGTGCCAGCTCACCACCGGGGGGGCAGACGACCGGGGAGCTGTTTTTT
CDR3: CASSPPGGQTTGELFF

size: many
D: -
J: TRBJ1-4
V: TRBV10-2
length: 15
DNA: TGCGCCAGCAGTGAGCAAGGGGCAACTAATGAAAAACTGTTTTTT
CDR3: CASSEQGATNEKLFF

size: many
D: TRBD1
J: TRBJ1-5
V: TRBV19
length: 15
DNA: TGTGCCAGTAGTATTGGAGGGGGCAGTAGTCAGCCCCAGCATTTT
CDR3: CASSIGGGSSQPQHF

size: -
D: -
J: TRBJ1-1
V: TRBV20-1
length: 14
DNA: TGCAGTGCTAGCCCCTACACGGGGAACACTGAAGCTTTCTTT
CDR3: CSASPYTGNTEAFF

size: many
D: -
J: TRBJ2-7
V: TRBV20-1
length: 13
DNA: TGCAGTGCTAGAGGGGACTTCTCCTACGAGCAGTACTTC
CDR3: CSARGDFSYEQYF

size: many
D: TRBD2
J: TRBJ2-2
V: TRBV20-1
length: 15
DNA: TGCAGTGCCAGACTAGCGTCTGTGAACACCGGGGAGCTGTTTTTT
CDR3: CSARLASVNTGELFF

size: -
D: -
J: TRBJ1-6
V: TRBV7-9
length: 14
DNA: TGTGCCAGCAGCTCCCAGGGTTACAGGTCACCCCTCCACTTT
CDR3: CASSSQGYRSPLHF

size: many
D: -
J: TRBJ1-5
V: TRBV20-1
length: 13
DNA: TGCAGTGCTCCCGGGACACCTAATCAGCCCCAGCATTTT
CDR3: CSAPGTPNQPQHF

size: many
D: -
J: TRBJ1-1
V: TRBV2
length: 14
DNA: TGTGCCAGCAGTGAAATAACTAAGAACACTGAAGCTTTCTTT
CDR3: CASSEITKNTEAFF

size: many
D: -
J: TRBJ2-1
V: TRBV12-5
length: 13
DNA: TGTGCTAGTGGTTTGGTACCCTGGAATGAGCAGTTCTTC
CDR3: CASGLVPWNEQFF

size: many
D: TRBD1
J: TRBJ2-5
V: TRBV7-9
length: 17
DNA: TGTGCCAGCAGCTTAGTGGGAGCCGGGACAGTAGGGGAGACCCAGTACTTC
CDR3: CASSLVGAGTVGETQYF

size: many
D: -
J: TRBJ2-5
V: TRBV5-1
length: 13
DNA: TGCGCCAGCAGCTTGGAGGGCCAAGAGACCCAGTACTTC
CDR3: CASSLEGQETQYF

size: many
D: -
J: TRBJ2-6
V: TRBV5-1
length: 17
DNA: TGCGCCAGCATCGCCAAAGGACCTTCTTCTGGGGCCAACGTCCTGACTTTC
CDR3: CASIAKGPSSGANVLTF

size: many
D: -
J: TRBJ1-2
V: TRBV6-1
length: 12
DNA: TGTGCCAAACAAAGGCCCCCCTATGGCTACACCTTC
CDR3: CAKQRPPYGYTF

size: many
D: TRBD1
J: TRBJ1-2
V: TRBV6-2/TRBV6-3
length: 17
DNA: TGTGCCAGCAGTTCCCCGGACAGGGCGAAGCCTAACTATGGCTACACCTTC
CDR3: CASSSPDRAKPNYGYTF

size: many
D: -
J: TRBJ1-2
V: TRBV3-1
length: 15
DNA: TGTGCCAGCAGCCATTTATCGGGGGCAAACTATGGCTACACCTTC
CDR3: CASSHLSGANYGYTF

size: many
D: -
J: TRBJ2-7
V: TRBV10-3
length: 12
DNA: TGTGCCATCAGCGCGGACAGCCACGAGCAGTACTTC
CDR3: CAISADSHEQYF

size: many
D: TRBD1
J: TRBJ2-2
V: TRBV9
length: 13
DNA: TGTGCCAGCAGCCCACAGGGGCACGAGGAGCTGTTTTTT
CDR3: CASSPQGHEELFF

size: -
D: TRBD1
J: TRBJ2-2
V: TRBV5-1
length: 14
DNA: TGCGCCAGCAGCCAGGGGGCAGTAACCGGGGAGCTGTTTTTT
CDR3: CASSQGAVTGELFF

size: -
D: -
J: TRBJ1-1
V: TRBV9
length: 14
DNA: TGTGCCAGCAGCGCGTGGACTTTGCCCACTGAAGCTTTCTTT
CDR3: CASSAWTLPTEAFF

size: few
D: -
J: TRBJ2-7
V: TRBV5-4
length: 13
DNA: TGTGCCAGCAGCTTGGGCAGGGCGGGGGAGCAGTACTTC
CDR3: CASSLGRAGEQYF

size: many
D: -
J: TRBJ2-2
V: TRBV28
length: 13
DNA: TGTGCCAGCACCCTTGGAGGGTCCGGGGAGCTGTTTTTT
CDR3: CASTLGGSGELFF

size: many
D: TRBD2
J: TRBJ2-2
V: TRBV4-2
length: 14
DNA: TGTGCCAGCAGCCATTACCGGGAGGCCGGGGAGCTGTTTTTT
CDR3: CASSHYREAGELFF

size: many
D: -
J: TRBJ2-3
V: TRBV5-1
length: 14
DNA: TGCGCCAGCAGCCCCGGGACCAACACAGATACGCAGTATTTT
CDR3: CASSPGTNTDTQYF

size: many
D: TRBD2
J: TRBJ2-3
V: TRBV24-1
length: 18
DNA: TGTGCCACCAGTGATGGAGGACTAGCGGGAGGGATTACAGATACGCAGTATTTT
CDR3: CATSDGGLAGGITDTQYF

size: -
D: TRBD2
J: TRBJ2-5
V: TRBV20-1
length: 14
DNA: TGCTGTGCTGGACTGGGTAGCGGGAGGGAGTCCCAGTACTTC
CDR3: CCAGLGSGRESQYF

size: -
D: -
J: TRBJ1-1
V: TRBV20-1
length: 15
DNA: TGCAGTGCTGTGACCAGGGTAGGCGGTAACACTGAAGCTTTCTTT
CDR3: CSAVTRVGGNTEAFF

size: many
D: -
J: TRBJ2-6
V: TRBV5-1
length: 15
DNA: TGCGCCAGCAGCACCCGGGCGAGTGGGGCCAACGTCCTGACTTTC
CDR3: CASSTRASGANVLTF